This paragraph reports one T cell receptor beta chain. Antigen unknown. From germline, CDR1 is DFQATT and CDR2 SNEGSKA (reference sequence). Trimming stripped 5 bases from V and 16 bases from J, with 15 bases between. This CDR3 is built from 11 residues. From the reads, TCRdb called clonotypes with MiXCR, one entry per CDR3 protein. The sample yields around 430,000 distinct CDR3 sequences, 40% to 50% seen once. This specimen belongs to a study of T cell repertoires in cytomegalovirus infection. Across the study: The authors relied on CMV epitopes, both recently identified HLA-C-restricted and well-studied HLA-B-restricted. From public TCR beta signatures came an indication of both CMV infection and matching HLA type.

General study points: The response measured ex vivo was dominated by TCR beta clonotypes (HLA-C-restricted and CMV-specific).

The chain couples TRBV20-1 to TRBJ1-6; a possible D gene is TRBD1 (5 bases). Sequencing was performed on cultured PBMCs, taken from culture after CMV antigen stimulation. This clonotype originated in a human donor in good health (CMV status not recorded). Some clones in this sample may be carry-over from other donors' samples. The CDR3 nucleotides read TGCAGTGCTCAGGGCGGGGCCATTCTCCACTTT. This codes for CSAQGGAILHF.